These 20 T cell receptor beta chains share one sample of origin, sequenced in a study of blood T cell repertoires in COVID-19. Data came from immunoSEQ multiplex PCR; TCRdb stores just in-frame clones and leaves some out. The sample has about 100,000 clones; approximately 89% are singletons. Sequencing used peripheral blood. These receptors came from a man aged 45-60 years with active COVID-19.

J is TRBJ2-1 and V is TRBV9; 7 nucleotides line up with TRBD2. The V and J ends lost 0 bases and 3 bases, in that order; junction bases with no gene match: 6. There are 16 residues in the CDR3. Germline loops: CDR1 SGDLS, CDR2 YYNGEE. CDR3 DNA sequence: TGTGCCAGCAGCGTAGGCGGGAGTGTTCTCTACAATGAGCAGTTCTTC. This encodes CASSVGGSVLYNEQFF. The full variable domain, completed using reference TRBV9 and TRBJ2-1, is DSGVTQTPKHLITATGQRVTLRCSPRSGDLSVYWYQQSLDQGLQFLIQYYNGEERAKGNILERFSAQQFPDLHSELNLSSLELGDSALYFCASSVGGSVLYNEQFFGPGTRLTVL.

This clone was recorded once. An end of the junction does not agree with germline; a read error may underlie this. The chain joins TRBV18 to TRBJ2-7, with a weak D call TRBD2 (5 bases). CDR3 length equals 14 residues. The V gene's germline CDR1 is KGHSH and CDR2 LQKENI. CDR3 sequence (DNA): TGTGCCAGCTCAGCAACGGCGGACCTGACTACTCCCAGGTTC. Amino acid sequence: CASSATADLTTPRF.

In this sample, this clone turned up once. The chain has TRBV20-1 and TRBJ1-3; maybe TRBD1 (5 bases). Germline values: CDR1 DFQATT, CDR2 SNEGSKA (reference sequence). The V gene lost 3 bases and the J gene lost 1 base, with 10 bases spanning the gap. The CDR3 consists of 14 residues. CDR3 nucleotide sequence: TGCAGTGCTAGTGCCCCAGGGTCTGGAAACACCATATATTTT. This translates into CSASAPGSGNTIYF.

This clone was recorded once. This chain links TRBV5-4 with TRBJ1-4, with D possibly being TRBD1 (6 bases). V lost 3 bases and J 4 bases, leaving 10 bases between the germline ends. The CDR3 loop spans 14 amino acids. CDR1 and CDR2 (germline): SGHNT, YYREEE (reference sequence). This CDR3 is CASSSRGGNEKLFF. Here the CDR3 DNA reads TGTGCCAGCAGCTCCAGGGGCGGTAATGAAAAACTGTTTTTT.

This clone has a single count. The chain recombines TRBV15 with TRBJ2-7; TRBD1 matches 9 bases. CDR1 and CDR2 from the germline V gene are LNHNV and YYDKDF (reference sequence). The CDR3 consists of 14 residues. With 9 bases clipped from V and 2 bases from J, the junction kept 8 bases outside the gene matches. The CDR3 DNA is TGTGCCACTCAGAAGGACAGGGGCCCCTACGAGCAGTACGTC. Translation gives CATQKDRGPYEQYV.

The chain recombines TRBV29-1 with TRBJ2-1, with 7 bases that match TRBD1. This CDR3 comprises 15 residues. CDR1 is SQVTM and CDR2 is ANQGSEA in the germline V gene. V lost 1 base and J lost 3; bases outside the gene matches: 6. The CDR3, as DNA: TGCAGCGTTGAAGGCTGGGACAGATACTACAATGAGCAGTTCTTC. It encodes CSVEGWDRYYNEQFF.

J is TRBJ2-1 and V is TRBV11-2; D gene uncertain. The CDR3 has 12 amino acids. Germline V gene sequence: CDR1 SGHAT, CDR2 FQNNGV. Trimming took off 1 base at V and 6 bases at J, with 4 bases between the two ends. The chain's CDR3 is CASSLGSNEQFF. The CDR3 nucleotides are TGTGCCAGCAGCTTAGGTAGCAATGAGCAGTTCTTC. Full variable domain (remainder filled in from reference TRBV11-2 and TRBJ2-1): EAGVAQSPRYKIIEKRQSVAFWCNPISGHATLYWYQQILGQGPKLLIQFQNNGVVDDSQLPKDRFSAERLKGVDSTLKIQPAKLEDSAVYLCASSLGSNEQFFGPGTRLTVL.

The genes are TRBV5-4 and TRBJ1-1, with TRBD1 matching over 8 bases. The trim removed 4 bases at V and 0 bases at J, leaving 5 bases unmatched. The CDR3 loop spans 15 amino acids. CDR1 and CDR2 from the germline V gene are SGHNT and YYREEE (reference sequence). In DNA form, the CDR3 reads TGTGCCAGCAGCGTGCAGGGGGCCATGAACACTGAAGCTTTCTTT. Residues: CASSVQGAMNTEAFF.

This rearrangement joins TRBV11-2 to TRBJ2-1, with TRBD2 identical over 9 bases. The CDR3 length is 16 residues. Unmatched junction bases numbered 8, after V lost 5 bases and J lost 3 bases. Germline-derived CDR1 and CDR2 are SGHAT and FQNNGV. The CDR3 region has the DNA TGTGCCAGCAGCCCCAGACTAGCGGCCCACTACAATGAGCAGTTCTTC. As protein: CASSPRLAAHYNEQFF. Supplemented by reference TRBV11-2 and TRBJ2-1, the full variable domain reads EAGVAQSPRYKIIEKRQSVAFWCNPISGHATLYWYQQILGQGPKLLIQFQNNGVVDDSQLPKDRFSAERLKGVDSTLKIQPAKLEDSAVYLCASSPRLAAHYNEQFFGPGTRLTVL.

This chain joins TRBV6-1 and TRBJ2-7; 7 nucleotides line up with TRBD1. CDR1 is MNHNS, CDR2 SASEGT, per germline. With V trimmed by 7 bases and J by 4 bases, 16 bases remained unmatched. CDR3 length: 16 amino acids. The CDR3 spells CASTEGQSPRFYEQYF. CDR3 nucleotides: TGTGCCAGCACTGAGGGACAGTCTCCCAGATTTTACGAGCAGTACTTC.

V and J are TRBV6-5 and TRBJ1-3; 7 bases are shared with TRBD1. Germline assignment: CDR1 MNHEY and CDR2 SVGAGI. The V and J ends lost 6 bases and 0 bases, in that order; junction bases with no gene match: 5. This CDR3 has 15 amino acids. The CDR3 reads CASRVGGSSGNTIYF. Written as DNA, the CDR3 is TGTGCCAGCAGGGTAGGGGGCAGCTCTGGAAACACCATATATTTT.

This CDR3 is CASRSSGTGGYEQYF. As DNA, the CDR3 is TGTGCCAGCAGATCGAGCGGGACAGGGGGCTACGAGCAGTACTTC. The rearrangement links TRBV6-5 to TRBJ2-7; 11 bases agree with TRBD1. Trimming removed 6 bases from V and 3 bases from J; junction bases left unmatched: 7. Germline CDR1 is MNHEY and CDR2 is SVGAGI. CDR3 length: 15 residues.

The chain links TRBV10-3 to TRBJ2-2, with 7 bases that match TRBD1. Losses at the gene ends were 4 bases for V and 4 bases for J; bases not matched to a gene: 3. The germline gives CDR1 ENHRY, CDR2 SYGVKD. CDR3 length: 14 residues. Written as DNA, the CDR3 is TGTGCCATCAGTGGCGGACAGGTCACCGGGGAGCTGTTTTTT. This gives the protein CAISGGQVTGELFF.

The chain carries TRBV10-1 and TRBJ2-3; the D is unclear. This CDR3 is built from 17 residues. Germline-derived CDR1 and CDR2 are WNHNN and SYGVQD (reference sequence). V was trimmed by 0 bases and J by 0 bases, leaving 13 bases between them. The CDR3 spells CASSESNTVRSTDTQYF. The CDR3 DNA reads as TGCGCCAGCAGTGAGTCTAACACAGTCCGCAGCACAGATACGCAGTATTTT.

This clone was picked up a small number of times. The CDR3 here is CASSPNSGRGGEQFF. In DNA, the CDR3 is TGTGCCAGCAGCCCGAATAGCGGGAGGGGGGGTGAGCAGTTCTTC. The rearrangement links TRBV11-2 to TRBJ2-1, with TRBD2 matching 11 bases. CDR3 length equals 15 residues. Trimming cost V 5 bases and J 9 bases; bases outside gene matches: 9. From germline, CDR1 is SGHAT and CDR2 FQNNGV.

The V gene is TRBV20-1, the J gene TRBJ2-5; 7 bases fit TRBD1. V gave up 3 bases and J gave up 4 bases; unmatched junction bases: 11. The germline V gene encodes CDR1 DFQATT and CDR2 SNEGSKA (reference sequence). The CDR3 consists of 15 residues. CDR3 nucleotide sequence: TGCAGTGCTAGTGCCTGGGGCAGGGGGTCAGAGACCCAGTACTTC. Its protein is CSASAWGRGSETQYF.

The genes are TRBV5-4 and TRBJ2-7; 15 positions agree with TRBD2. With V trimmed by 4 bases and J by 4 bases, 3 bases remained unmatched. The germline gives CDR1 SGHNT, CDR2 YYREEE (reference sequence). CDR3 length: 15 amino acids. This CDR3 reads CASSVGLAGGYEQYF. Here the CDR3 DNA reads TGTGCCAGCAGCGTGGGACTAGCGGGGGGATACGAGCAGTACTTC.

This chain's CDR3 is CASRAPEQENTEAFF. The CDR3 DNA sequence: TGTGCCAGCCGAGCGCCGGAACAGGAAAACACTGAAGCTTTCTTT. This chain joins TRBV6-5 and TRBJ1-1; D perhaps matches TRBD1 (5 bases). Trimming removed 8 bases from V and 2 bases from J, with 18 bases in between. The germline V gene encodes CDR1 MNHEY and CDR2 SVGAGI. CDR3 length: 15 residues.

V and J are TRBV7-9 and TRBJ2-1; the match to TRBD2 covers 9 bases. J gave up 3 bases and V 2 bases, and 11 bases lay outside the gene matches. CDR3 length: 18 residues. Germline V gives CDR1 SEHNR, CDR2 FQNEAQ (reference sequence). CDR3 DNA sequence: TGTGCCAGCAGCTTAAGGGCTAGCGGGGCCTCTATCTACAATGAGCAGTTCTTC. This gives the protein CASSLRASGASIYNEQFF.

This chain uses TRBV6-5 with TRBJ1-1, with D maybe TRBD1 (5 bases). This CDR3 has 15 residues. V shed 6 bases and J shed 2 bases, with 16 bases lying between them. Germline V gene sequence: CDR1 MNHEY, CDR2 SVGAGI. In DNA form, the CDR3 reads TGTGCCAGCAGCCTCGCCAGGGTCGTTAACACTGAAGCTTTCTTT. It codes for CASSLARVVNTEAFF.